Following are 26 T cell receptor beta chains from one sample sequenced in a study of PD-1 blockade in classical Hodgkin lymphoma. The time point was: cycle 4 day 1 (C4D1), after more than five weeks of nivolumab. All trial patients relapsed after autologous stem cell transplantation. Only in-frame clones appear in the TCRdb table, and some are missing; sequencing was by immunoSEQ multiplex PCR. The sample contains 96,000 or so clones, under 95% of which appear only once. Sample: peripheral blood mononuclear cells (PBMCs), taken before the fourth cycle of nivolumab. The origin of the receptors is a human donor with classical Hodgkin lymphoma.

The chain carries TRBV4-1 and TRBJ2-5; tentatively, D is TRBD1 or TRBD2 (6 bases each). The closer fit of TRBJ2-7 to the DNA end suggests the J call may be wrong. Germline V lookup: CDR1 MGHRA, CDR2 YSYEKL. The CDR3 consists of 15 residues. CDR3 sequence reads: CASSQEWGAWSEQYF. In nucleotides, the CDR3 is TGCGCCAGCAGCCAAGAATGGGGGGCTTGGAGCGAGCAGTACTTC.

Comments on this clone: Other DNA sequences in this sample translate to the same CDR3. The rearrangement joins TRBV5-1 to TRBJ2-7; D might be TRBD2 (7 bases). Trimming took off 0 bases at V and 0 bases at J, with 13 bases between the two ends. Germline V gives CDR1 SGHRS, CDR2 YFSETQ. CDR3 length equals 16 residues. As DNA, the CDR3 is TGCGCCAGCAGCTTGGCCGGGGGGCGGGCCTCCTACGAGCAGTACTTC. Protein product: CASSLAGGRASYEQYF. Based on the CDR3 plus reference TRBV5-1 and TRBJ2-7, the full variable domain is KAGVTQTPRYLIKTRGQQVTLSCSPISGHRSVSWYQQTPGQGLQFLFEYFSETQRNKGNFPGRFSGRQFSNSRSEMNVSTLELGDSALYLCASSLAGGRASYEQYFGPGTRLTVT.

The V gene is TRBV11-3, the J gene TRBJ2-2; D gene uncertain. CDR3 length: 14 amino acids. V lost 1 base to trimming and J lost 6 bases, with 9 bases between them. In germline, CDR1 is SGHNT, CDR2 YENEEA. The CDR3 region is CASSLGPGAGELFF. CDR3 coding DNA: TGTGCCAGCAGCTTAGGACCAGGTGCCGGGGAGCTGTTTTTT.

V and J are TRBV7-8 and TRBJ1-1, with D hard to call. V was pared by 1 base and J by 10 bases, with 7 bases between. The germline V gene has CDR1 SGHVS and CDR2 FQNEAQ. The length of the CDR3 is 11 residues. The CDR3 region has the DNA TGTGCCAGCAGCTTAGGAGGTCCAGCTTTCTTT. Translated: CASSLGGPAFF.

The gene calls are TRBV11-2 and TRBJ1-3; D not certain. The CDR3 is 15 amino acids. Germline V gene lookup returns CDR1 SGHAT and CDR2 FQNNGV. The V gene lost 0 bases and the J gene lost 0 bases, with 6 bases spanning the gap. The CDR3 is CASSLEGSSGNTIYF. The CDR3 DNA is TGTGCCAGCAGCTTAGAGGGCAGCTCTGGAAACACCATATATTTT.

This clone has a handful of counts. The chain couples TRBV7-9 to TRBJ2-7; D not certain. CDR1 and CDR2 from the germline V gene are SEHNR and FQNEAQ (reference sequence). CDR3 length: 14 residues. V shed 2 bases and J shed 2 bases, with 10 bases lying between them. The CDR3 reads CASSLYGLAYEQYF. In DNA form, the CDR3 reads TGTGCCAGCAGCTTATACGGGTTAGCCTACGAGCAGTACTTC.

J is TRBJ2-7 and V is TRBV6-5, with 10 nucleotides matching TRBD1. CDR1 MNHEY and CDR2 SVGAGI come from the germline V gene. CDR3 length: 14 amino acids. V lost 2 bases and J lost 2; bases outside the gene matches: 0. Written as DNA, the CDR3 is TGTGCCAGCAGTTACGGGACAGGGGCCTACGAGCAGTACTTC. It specifies CASSYGTGAYEQYF.

This clone came up a few times. The chain joins TRBV6-1 to TRBJ1-5; no definite D call. V lost 7 bases to trimming and J lost 5 bases, with 12 bases between them. CDR1 is MNHNS, CDR2 SASEGT, per germline. The CDR3 has 13 residues. CDR3 protein: CASKWADDQPQHF. The CDR3 bases are TGTGCCAGCAAGTGGGCAGACGATCAGCCCCAGCATTTT.

The chain is built from TRBV11-2 and TRBJ2-3; D remains unclear. The CDR3 sequence is 15 residues long. The V end was cut by 5 bases, the J end by 6 bases, with 18 bases between. Germline CDR1 is SGHAT and CDR2 is FQNNGV. CDR3 DNA sequence: TGTGCCAGCAGCCGATACTTGTCCGTGGGGGATACGCAGTATTTT. Amino acids: CASSRYLSVGDTQYF.

V usage is TRBV5-1 and J usage is TRBJ2-1, with 8 bases lining up with TRBD2. After removal of 0 bases from V and 5 bases from J, the junction contained 4 bases not matched to a gene. The CDR3 totals 15 residues. CDR1 is SGHRS and CDR2 is YFSETQ in the germline V gene. The CDR3 region has the DNA TGCGCCAGCAGCTTGGGGACTAGCCGACACAATGAGCAGTTCTTC. Its protein product is CASSLGTSRHNEQFF.

The chain recombines TRBV13 with TRBJ2-7; TRBD1 aligns across 10 bases. Trimming at V came to 3 bases and at J to 3 bases, leaving 8 bases not matched to a gene. This CDR3 has 16 amino acids. CDR1 PRHDT and CDR2 FYEKMQ come from the germline V gene (reference sequence). In DNA, the CDR3 is TGTGCCAGCAGCTTTTGGGCCGGGACAGGGGACTACGAGCAGTACTTC. As protein: CASSFWAGTGDYEQYF.

V gene TRBV2 combines with J gene TRBJ1-1, with D maybe TRBD1 (5 bases). With 2 bases removed from V and 3 bases from J, the gap between germline ends came to 19 bases. Germline V lookup: CDR1 SNHLY, CDR2 FYNNEI. The CDR3 runs 17 residues. The CDR3 sequence is CASSELAGIFLDTEAFF. CDR3 DNA sequence: TGTGCCAGCAGTGAATTGGCAGGGATCTTTTTAGACACTGAAGCTTTCTTT.

The chain joins TRBV2 to TRBJ1-4; a weak D match, TRBD1 (6 bases). V gave up 5 bases and J gave up 8 bases, with 21 bases separating them. This CDR3 is 16 amino acids long. The germline gives CDR1 SNHLY, CDR2 FYNNEI. The CDR3: CASSPGDTGRGEKLFF. The CDR3 bases are TGTGCCAGCAGTCCGGGGGATACAGGGAGAGGAGAAAAACTGTTTTTT.

In its sample, this clone was seen once. The chain combines TRBV7-3 with TRBJ2-3; no clear D gene. Germline V lookup: CDR1 SGHTA, CDR2 FQGTGA. The CDR3 runs to 14 residues. V shed 2 bases and J shed 6 bases, with 12 bases lying between them. CDR3 loop: CASSLVTHDDTQYF. CDR3 DNA: TGTGCCAGCAGCTTAGTAACCCACGACGATACGCAGTATTTT. Filled out from reference TRBV7-3 and TRBJ2-3, the complete variable domain reads GAGVSQTPSNKVTEKGKYVELRCDPISGHTALYWYRQSLGQGPEFLIYFQGTGAADDSGLPNDRFFAVRPEGSVSTLKIQRTERGDSAVYLCASSLVTHDDTQYFGPGTRLTVL.

Regarding this clone: Other nucleotide sequences in the sample specify the same CDR3. The rearrangement joins TRBV19 to TRBJ2-7, with 8 bases aligning to TRBD1. The CDR3 is made up of 17 amino acids. After removal of 2 bases from V and 6 bases from J, the junction contained 15 bases not matched to a gene. Germline CDR1 reads LNHDA; CDR2 reads SQIVND (reference sequence). The CDR3 DNA is TGTGCCAGTAGTATACGACAGGGGAGCGCACCCCGGGGCGAGCAGTACTTC. Translating gives CASSIRQGSAPRGEQYF.

The V gene is TRBV9, the J gene TRBJ2-5; D uncertain. Trimming left V 2 bases short and J 5 bases short, with 10 bases between. Germline V lookup: CDR1 SGDLS, CDR2 YYNGEE. This CDR3 has 13 amino acids. The CDR3 reads CASSVGSRETQYF. In DNA, the CDR3 is TGTGCCAGCAGCGTGGGTTCTCGTGAGACCCAGTACTTC.

The chain combines TRBV7-6 with TRBJ1-4, with 7 bases identical to TRBD1. CDR1 and CDR2 (germline): SGHVS, FNYEAQ. The ends lost 5 bases at V and 0 bases at J; junction bases unmatched: 6. The CDR3 sequence is 16 residues long. CDR3 coding DNA: TGTGCCAGCAGCCGACAGGGCCCTGCAACTAATGAAAAACTGTTTTTT. Protein: CASSRQGPATNEKLFF.

This clone has just one count. The genes are TRBV20-1 and TRBJ2-3; D remains ambiguous. CDR1 DFQATT and CDR2 SNEGSKA come from the germline V gene (reference sequence). The CDR3 is 11 residues long. With 4 bases removed from V and 2 bases from J, the gap between germline ends came to 4 bases. The CDR3 DNA follows: TGCAGTGCTACCATCACAGATACGCAGTATTTT. Encoded protein: CSATITDTQYF.

The J gene is TRBJ2-5, the V gene TRBV6-5, with no clear D. V was cut by 4 bases and J by 4 bases, with 16 bases left in between. The CDR3 totals 15 residues. Germline CDR1 is MNHEY and CDR2 is SVGAGI. The CDR3 loop reads CASSSEIKGRETQYF. The CDR3 DNA reads as TGTGCCAGCAGTTCAGAAATAAAGGGTAGAGAGACCCAGTACTTC.

J is TRBJ2-1 and V is TRBV27, with D possibly matching TRBD2 (5 bases). This CDR3 contains 14 residues. The V end was cut by 2 bases, the J end by 3 bases, with 8 bases between. Germline loops: CDR1 MNHEY, CDR2 SMNVEV (reference sequence). The CDR3 nucleotides read TGTGCCAGCAGTTTAGGGAGCCGCTACAATGAGCAGTTCTTC. It encodes CASSLGSRYNEQFF.

The rearrangement joins TRBV28 to TRBJ2-3; TRBD2 matches at 9 bases. This CDR3 is 16 amino acids long. V shed 10 bases and J 5 bases; nucleotides not matched to a gene: 16. Germline CDR1 reads MDHEN; CDR2 reads SYDVKM. CDR3 in amino acids: CATTYGTSSSRDTQYF. In nucleotides, the CDR3 is TGTGCCACCACATATGGGACTAGCTCCTCGAGAGATACGCAGTATTTT.

The V and J genes are TRBV6-6 and TRBJ2-3; TRBD2 matches at 10 bases. CDR1 MNHNY and CDR2 SVGAGI come from the germline V gene (reference sequence). This CDR3 has 16 residues. Germline trimming cut 6 bases from V and 2 bases from J; bases unmatched to any gene: 8. CDR3 amino acids: CASRTSGRAVTDTQYF. The CDR3 coding sequence is TGTGCCAGCAGAACGAGCGGGAGGGCCGTCACAGATACGCAGTATTTT.

The chain is built from TRBV5-1 and TRBJ2-2, with D unclear. V lost 1 base to trimming and J lost 3 bases, with 7 bases between them. Germline V gene lookup returns CDR1 SGHRS and CDR2 YFSETQ. CDR3 length: 14 amino acids. CDR3 sequence reads: CASSLTDDTGELFF. The CDR3, as DNA: TGCGCCAGCAGCTTGACCGATGACACCGGGGAGCTGTTTTTT.

The genes are TRBV6-6 and TRBJ2-7; D unclear. Germline CDR1 and CDR2: MNHNY and SVGAGI (reference sequence). The CDR3 has 11 residues. V was clipped by 8 bases and J by 2 bases, with 7 bases between them. This CDR3 is CASSGPYEQYF. The DNA of the CDR3 is TGTGCCAGCTCAGGACCCTACGAGCAGTACTTC.

The chain recombines TRBV28 with TRBJ2-7; no reliable D call. The CDR3 runs to 15 residues. Germline V gene sequence: CDR1 MDHEN, CDR2 SYDVKM. V was pared by 11 bases and J by 0 bases, with 20 bases between. The CDR3 loop reads CASLSGGRYSYEQYF. The DNA of the CDR3 is TGTGCCTCTCTATCCGGTGGTAGGTACTCCTACGAGCAGTACTTC.

The rearrangement links TRBV6-5 to TRBJ2-2, with a weak D call TRBD2 (5 bases). V lost 4 bases and J 5 bases, leaving 11 bases between the germline ends. Germline CDR1 and CDR2: MNHEY and SVGAGI. The CDR3 is 14 amino acids. The CDR3 sequence is CASSLAGRTGELFF. For the CDR3, the DNA is TGTGCCAGCAGTTTGGCGGGCCGGACCGGGGAGCTGTTTTTT.